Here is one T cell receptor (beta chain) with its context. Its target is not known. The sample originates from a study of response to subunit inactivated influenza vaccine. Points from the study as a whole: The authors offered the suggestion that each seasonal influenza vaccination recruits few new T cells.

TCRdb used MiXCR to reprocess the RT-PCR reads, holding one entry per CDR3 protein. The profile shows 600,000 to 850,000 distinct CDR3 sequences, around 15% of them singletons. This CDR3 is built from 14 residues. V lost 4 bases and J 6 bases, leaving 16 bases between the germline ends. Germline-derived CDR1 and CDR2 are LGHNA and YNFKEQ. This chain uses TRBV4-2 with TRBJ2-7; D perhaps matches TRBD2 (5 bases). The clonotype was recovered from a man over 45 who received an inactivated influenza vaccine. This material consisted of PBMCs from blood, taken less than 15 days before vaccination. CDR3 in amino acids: CASSRSAPNGEQYF. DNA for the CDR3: TGTGCCAGCAGCCGTAGCGCCCCCAATGGCGAGCAGTACTTC.